This T cell receptor beta chain came from a study of blood T cell repertoires in COVID-19 (dated by TCRdb to about 2020). About the full investigation: Samples covering the acute and convalescent phases of COVID-19 were provided by collaborators in the United States, Italy and Spain. The material from the prospective study consisted of cDNA or gDNA derived from T cells, B-cell-depleted T cells, or PBMCs. The dataset comprised deeply sampled blood TCRbeta repertoires from subjects exposed to, actively infected with, or recovered from COVID-19. The repertoires were released in a freely available public database meant as a resource for research on the immune response to SARS-CoV-2. Samples were obtained from the ongoing ImmuneRACE study (first 160 participants) and from about 1,300 subjects provided by 6 global collaborators. The sample metadata nearly always contained a de-identified subject ID, COVID-19 status, age in years and sex. Where available, HLA class I and class II types were taken from metadata supplied by the sample provider and were not determined by assay-based typing.

In Seattle, one collaborating source enrolled patients while the infection was active and tracked those patients longitudinally over the course of disease. Each collaborating institution followed its own protocols to collect whole blood in K2EDTA tubes. For TCRbeta analysis, collaborator samples were shipped as frozen whole blood, as isolated PBMCs, or as DNA extracted from either sample type. TCRbeta CDR3 regions were amplified from genomic DNA using the immunoSEQ Assay, a bias-controlled multiplex PCR. The published analysis was carried out like this. The number of nucleated cells in each sample was estimated by amplification of reference gene primers within the assay. To quantify the absolute abundance of each unique TCRbeta CDR3 rearrangement, sequence reads were collapsed and filtered. For each sample, productive Simpson clonality was calculated as the square root of Simpson's diversity index across productive rearrangements. The immuneACCESS repertoire file appears here via TCRdb, limited to in-frame rearrangements. These files lack a portion of the clones; in checked studies, under half of the deficit traces to unresolved V genes, and the cause of the others is not known. V and J calls and clone size follow that table, whereas D and trimming were derived from the DNA. The sample records 100,000 to 150,000 clones, approximately 90% of which are singletons. The ten largest clones take up 2.1% of the sample.

The CDR3 starts with the cysteine, ends with the phenylalanine, and has 15 residues. The kept DNA is CDR3 alone, 45 bases in frame from the first base. V is cut back by 0 bases and J by 9 bases, with 8 bases in the junction unmatched. CDR1 and CDR2, looked up from the germline V gene (reference sequence), are MNHEY and SMNVEV. With respect to this clone: This receptor's antigen is unknown. No base quality information exists; no much larger clone differs at one position.

The investigation overall reported the following: Clinical and demographic metadata were provided uncurated, with the amount varying by source and participant.

Recombination joined TRBV27 with TRBJ1-5; TRBD1 fits 7 bases in the junction. The sample comprised peripheral blood. The receptor comes from a man aged 50-60 years with COVID-19, enrolled during active disease. The CDR3 region: CASSLSWQGDAPQHF. The bases read TGTGCCAGCAGTTTATCGTGGCAGGGGGATGCGCCCCAGCATTTT.